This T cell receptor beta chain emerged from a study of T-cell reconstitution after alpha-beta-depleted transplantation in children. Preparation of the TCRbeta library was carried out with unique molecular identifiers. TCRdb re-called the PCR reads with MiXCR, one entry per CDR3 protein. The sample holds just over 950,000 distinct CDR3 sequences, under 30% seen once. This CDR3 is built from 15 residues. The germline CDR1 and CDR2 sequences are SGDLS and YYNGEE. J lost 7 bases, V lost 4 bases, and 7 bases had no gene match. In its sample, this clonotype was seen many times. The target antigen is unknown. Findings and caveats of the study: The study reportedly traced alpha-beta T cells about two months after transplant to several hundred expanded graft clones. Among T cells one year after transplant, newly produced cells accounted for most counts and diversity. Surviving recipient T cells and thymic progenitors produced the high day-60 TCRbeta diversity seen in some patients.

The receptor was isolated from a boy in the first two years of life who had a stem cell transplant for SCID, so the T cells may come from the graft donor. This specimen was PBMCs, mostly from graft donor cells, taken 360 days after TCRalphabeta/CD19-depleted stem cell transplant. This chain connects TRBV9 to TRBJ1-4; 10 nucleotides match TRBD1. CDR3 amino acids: CASSPPGTGVEKLFF. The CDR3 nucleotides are TGTGCCAGCAGCCCCCCCGGGACAGGGGTTGAAAAACTGTTTTTT. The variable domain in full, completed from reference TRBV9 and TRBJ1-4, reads DSGVTQTPKHLITATGQRVTLRCSPRSGDLSVYWYQQSLDQGLQFLIQYYNGEERAKGNILERFSAQQFPDLHSELNLSSLELGDSALYFCASSPPGTGVEKLFFGSGTQLSVL.